This T cell receptor beta chain was captured by sequencing in a study of OX40 agonist ivuxolimab in advanced cancers. Study-wide context: Ivuxolimab was a fully human IgG2 agonistic monoclonal antibody targeting the costimulatory receptor OX40 (CD134). Intravenous ivuxolimab was administered to patients every 2 weeks at six dose levels: 0.01, 0.1, 0.3, 1.5, 3 and 10 mg/kg. Among the 50 to 55 dose-escalation patients, about 19 had hepatocellular carcinoma, 15 or so melanoma, 9 renal cell carcinoma and 9 head and neck cancer. In the dose-escalation cohort, 82.7% of patients were male, and the mean age was approximately 60 years with a range of 23 to 79. Patients were allowed to have had prior anti-PD-1, anti-PD-L1 or anti-CTLA-4 therapy, and approximately 40% of the dose-escalation patients had been treated with checkpoint inhibitors. Partial responses occurred in three dose-escalation patients, of whom one had hepatocellular carcinoma and two had cutaneous melanoma. The purpose of peripheral TCRbeta sequencing was to test whether ivuxolimab changed TCR sequence diversity and led to clonal T-cell expansion. The paper covers the monotherapy dose-escalation part of the phase I ivuxolimab trial, which included N of about 50 patients.

The trial excluded patients who had a history of autoimmune disease or were on systemic immunosuppression. In every dose cohort, peripheral blood was drawn for TCR sequencing at baseline, cycle 4 day 1, and cycle 7 day 1. The samples were taken from a phase I, first-in-human, multicenter, open-label dose-escalation trial of ivuxolimab. Adults with locally advanced or metastatic head and neck squamous cell, hepatocellular, melanoma or renal cell carcinoma were enrolled in the trial. Before TCR sequencing, CD4+ T cells and CD8+ T cells were sorted from peripheral blood as separate populations. Broader findings and caveats from the paper: Partial responders in the 0.1-3.0 mg/kg groups had among the lowest normalized peripheral clonal expansion, especially among CD8+ T cells. Low levels of normalized T-cell clonal expansion were also seen in some nonresponding patients. After ivuxolimab, more expanded clones were found on average in CD8+ T cells than in CD4+ T cells. At doses from 0.1 to 3.0 mg/kg, clonal expansion was seen in both CD4+ and CD8+ blood T cells between baseline and week 6. The antigen specificity of the clonally expanded peripheral T cells was not determined.

Concerning this clone itself: Its antigen has not been determined. No base quality values were provided; no much bigger clone lies one nucleotide off.

In the germline V gene, CDR1 corresponds to SGHTA and CDR2 to FQGNSA. From cysteine to phenylalanine, the CDR3 is 15 amino acids long. Only CDR3 DNA remains: 45 bases, in frame from the first base. V is reduced by 2 bases and J by 2 bases, leaving a spacing of 10 bases between them. For sequencing of the TCRbeta CDR3 region, genomic DNA was extracted from the sorted cells. TCRbeta CDR3 regions were sequenced using the immunoSEQ Assay. TCRdb's version of the immuneACCESS table is confined to in-frame rearrangements and falls short of the full clone set. An unresolved V gene accounts for under half of the shortfall where checked; the remainder is of unknown origin. The sample data list approximately 60,000 clones, and approximately 87% of these were observed just once. The top ten clonotypes cover around 5.2% of the sample.

The TCR originated in an adult with an advanced solid tumor such as melanoma, head and neck, liver or kidney cancer. The sequence is built from TRBV7-2 and TRBJ1-3; no D gene is confidently identified. Sequences were derived from CD4+ or CD8+ T cells sorted from blood, sampled in a trial of the OX40 agonist ivuxolimab. The bases are TGTGCCAGCAGCTTACCCCGCCGTGCTGGAAACACCATATATTTT. This sequence encodes CASSLPRRAGNTIYF.